The rows below give T cell receptor beta chains drawn from one sample of a study of T cell repertoires in cytomegalovirus infection. Which antigens these TCRs recognize remains unknown. MiXCR, run by TCRdb on the reads, gives a single entry per CDR3 protein. The sample lists around 800,000 distinct CDR3 sequences, 32% occurring once. The material was cultured CD8+ T cells from PBMCs, obtained from culture after CMV antigen stimulation. These receptors were collected from a human donor in good health (CMV status not recorded). Some clones in this sample may be carry-over from other donors' samples. CDR3s include the opening cysteine and the closing phenylalanine or tryptophan. A D gene is named only where the DNA matches it firmly. Rows give clone size only sometimes, using once, few, many, or a class for an expanded clone.

D,size,V,J,CDR3,DNA
TRBD1,NA,TRBV5-6,TRBJ1-6,CASSLEDRHNSPLHF,TGTGCCAGCAGCTTGGAGGACAGGCATAATTCACCCCTCCACTTT
NA,NA,TRBV28,TRBJ1-2,CASYATGGNGYTF,TGTGCCAGCTATGCGACGGGGGGAAATGGCTACACCTTC
NA,few,TRBV12-3/TRBV12-4,TRBJ2-5,CASSPNPSGQETQYF,TGTGCCAGCAGCCCCAACCCCAGCGGGCAAGAGACCCAGTACTTC
NA,many,TRBV7-6,TRBJ2-7,CASSPVAGTKTYEQYF,TGTGCCAGCAGCCCAGTCGCGGGGACGAAAACCTACGAGCAGTACTTC
NA,many,TRBV6-1,TRBJ2-1,CASGLLGDEQFF,TGTGCCAGTGGACTCCTCGGCGATGAGCAGTTCTTC
NA,NA,TRBV27,TRBJ2-7,CASSWAAGKWYEQYF,TGTGCCAGCAGTTGGGCGGCGGGGAAATGGTACGAGCAGTACTTC
NA,NA,TRBV4-3,TRBJ2-5,CASSQGKEETQYF,TGCGCCAGCAGCCAAGGAAAGGAAGAGACCCAGTACTTC
NA,many,TRBV6-2/TRBV6-3,TRBJ1-5,CASSYSITEDDQPQHF,TGTGCCAGCAGTTACTCGATTACAGAGGACGATCAGCCCCAGCATTTT
TRBD2,many,TRBV7-9,TRBJ2-5,CASSRPSGGQETQYF,TGTGCCAGCAGCCGTCCTAGCGGGGGCCAAGAGACCCAGTACTTC
NA,few,TRBV12-3/TRBV12-4,TRBJ2-4,CASGGGGESKNIQYF,TGTGCCAGTGGGGGAGGGGGCGAGTCCAAAAACATTCAGTACTTC
TRBD1,few,TRBV29-1,TRBJ2-2,CSVVRTGGNGELFF,TGCAGCGTTGTTAGGACAGGGGGCAACGGGGAGCTGTTTTTT
NA,NA,TRBV4-3,TRBJ1-1,CASSQERGGAAFF,TGCGCCAGCAGCCAAGAGAGGGGCGGTGCAGCTTTCTTT
NA,NA,TRBV6-2/TRBV6-3,TRBJ1-2,CASSYAGVRDYGYTF,TGTGCCAGCAGTTACGCCGGGGTTCGGGACTATGGCTACACCTTC
TRBD1,NA,TRBV27,TRBJ1-1,CASSARGHTEAFF,TGTGCCAGCAGTGCCAGGGGGCACACTGAAGCTTTCTTT
NA,NA,TRBV7-6,TRBJ2-6,CASSGDGANVLTF,TGTGCCAGCAGCGGGGACGGGGCCAACGTCCTGACTTTC
NA,NA,TRBV4-3,TRBJ1-4,CASSPSTLNEKLFF,TGCGCCAGCAGCCCTTCGACCCTTAATGAAAAACTGTTTTTT
TRBD2,few,TRBV7-9,TRBJ2-1,CASSLARRLADSYNEQFF,TGTGCCAGCAGCTTAGCAAGGAGACTAGCGGACTCCTACAATGAGCAGTTCTTC
NA,NA,TRBV20-1,TRBJ1-1,CSARDGGGINTEAFF,TGCAGTGCTAGAGATGGTGGAGGGATAAACACTGAAGCTTTCTTT
TRBD1,NA,TRBV7-9,TRBJ2-1,CASSSRSLTGDNEQFF,TGTGCCAGCAGCTCAAGATCGTTAACAGGGGACAATGAGCAGTTCTTC
NA,NA,TRBV7-6,TRBJ2-1,CASSLGSGSLNEQFF,TGTGCCAGCAGCTTAGGGTCAGGATCGTTGAATGAGCAGTTCTTC
NA,few,TRBV19,TRBJ2-2,CASSIQEAGELFF,TGTGCCAGTAGTATCCAAGAGGCAGGGGAGCTGTTTTTT
NA,NA,TRBV7-6,TRBJ1-3,CASSHILGAASGNTIYF,TGTGCCAGCAGCCACATTCTCGGGGCGGCCTCTGGAAACACCATATATTTT
NA,few,TRBV14,TRBJ2-3,CASSQWGSTDTQYF,TGTGCCAGCAGCCAGTGGGGTAGCACAGATACGCAGTATTTT
TRBD1,NA,TRBV14,TRBJ2-2,CASSQVDRDRGRLYTGELFF,TGTGCCAGCAGCCAAGTAGACCGGGACAGGGGACGTCTCTACACCGGGGAGCTGTTTTTT
TRBD1,once,TRBV15,TRBJ2-1,CATSRDRGIYNEQFF,TGTGCCACCAGCAGGGACAGGGGAATTTACAATGAGCAGTTCTTC
TRBD1,NA,TRBV29-1,TRBJ1-1,CSVWTGSHTEAFF,TGCAGCGTTTGGACAGGGAGCCACACTGAAGCTTTCTTT
TRBD2,NA,TRBV11-2,TRBJ2-1,CASSTWTSTNEQFF,TGTGCCAGCAGCACCTGGACTAGTACCAATGAGCAGTTCTTC
NA,NA,TRBV9,TRBJ2-5,CASSVGNPRETQYF,TGTGCCAGCAGCGTAGGGAATCCCCGGGAGACCCAGTACTTC
NA,NA,TRBV12-3/TRBV12-4,TRBJ1-5,CASRPGALGPQHF,TGTGCCAGCAGACCAGGGGCCTTAGGGCCCCAGCATTTT
NA,few,TRBV7-9,TRBJ1-3,CASSRGYSDTTDGNTIYF,TGTGCCAGCAGCCGGGGATACTCTGATACGACGGATGGAAACACCATATATTTT
NA,NA,TRBV4-1,TRBJ1-3,CASSQGPGPAYSGNTIYF,TGCGCCAGCAGCCAAGGACCCGGCCCAGCTTACTCTGGAAACACCATATATTTT
TRBD2,few,TRBV12-3/TRBV12-4,TRBJ2-3,CASIHDGTTRTDTQYF,TGTGCCAGCATCCACGACGGGACTACCCGCACAGATACGCAGTATTTT
TRBD2,NA,TRBV7-6,TRBJ2-2,CASSLLAGAQGAGELFF,TGTGCCAGCAGCTTACTAGCGGGGGCCCAAGGGGCCGGGGAGCTGTTTTTT
NA,NA,TRBV7-9,TRBJ1-1,CASRQQLEGLNTEAFF,TGTGCCAGCAGGCAACAACTGGAGGGTTTGAACACTGAAGCTTTCTTT
TRBD1,NA,TRBV7-9,TRBJ1-2,CASSSRDSQLYGYTF,TGTGCCAGCAGCTCACGGGACAGCCAACTCTATGGCTACACCTTC
NA,many,TRBV7-2,TRBJ1-5,CASSLGAPYSNQPQHF,TGTGCCAGCAGCTTAGGGGCCCCGTATAGCAATCAGCCCCAGCATTTT
NA,NA,TRBV7-6,TRBJ1-1,CASSAEGGEAFF,TGTGCCAGCAGCGCCGAAGGGGGTGAAGCTTTCTTT